These 19 T cell receptor beta chains were sequenced from one sample in a study of blood T cell repertoires in COVID-19. Some clones are missing from TCRdb's copy, which holds only in-frame ones; the method was immunoSEQ multiplex PCR. This sample has 200,000 to 300,000 clones, with about 89% found just once. Sequenced: PBMCs or T cells enriched from blood (not recorded which). The receptors come from a middle-aged man who had recovered from COVID-19.

Remarks on this clone: The same CDR3 is also encoded by other DNA sequences in this sample. The CDR3 spells CASSFRGGSEQYF. In nucleotides, the CDR3 is TGTGCCAGCAGTTTTAGGGGAGGAAGCGAGCAGTACTTC. The chain employs TRBV12-3 or TRBV12-4 and TRBJ2-7; D may be TRBD2 (6 bases). The CDR3 is made up of 13 amino acids. Trimming took off 3 bases at V and 6 bases at J, with 12 bases between the two ends.

In this sample, this clone turned up once. The chain employs TRBV7-2 and TRBJ2-2; TRBD2 matches at 10 bases. J gave up 0 bases and V 6 bases, and 7 bases lay outside the gene matches. CDR3 size: 17 residues. Germline CDR1 and CDR2: SGHTA and FQGNSA. The CDR3 region is CASRNSGGRTNTGELFF. DNA for the CDR3: TGTGCCAGCAGAAATAGCGGGGGGCGGACGAACACCGGGGAGCTGTTTTTT.

This chain links TRBV6-5 with TRBJ2-7; 10 nucleotides match TRBD1. Germline lookup yields CDR1 MNHEY and CDR2 SVGAGI. The CDR3 is made up of 15 amino acids. V trimming: 6 bases; J trimming: 3 bases; junction bases outside the gene matches: 8. The CDR3 loop is CASSVTGTGDYEQYF. The CDR3 nucleotides are TGTGCCAGCAGCGTCACCGGGACAGGGGACTACGAGCAGTACTTC.

This clone was detected only once. The rearrangement joins TRBV19 to TRBJ2-1; 9 nucleotides align to TRBD2. Germline CDR1 is LNHDA and CDR2 is SQIVND (reference sequence). V shed 5 bases, J shed 0 bases, and the junction held 5 bases outside the gene matches. The CDR3 is 16 residues long. Written as DNA, the CDR3 is TGTGCCAGTAGTCCCCTAGCGGGAAGCTCCTACAATGAGCAGTTCTTC. Translation: CASSPLAGSSYNEQFF.

This clone appeared once. The gene calls are TRBV30 and TRBJ1-5; D is unclear. The CDR3 has 11 amino acids. The V gene's germline CDR1 is GTSNPN and CDR2 SVGIG (reference sequence). V was clipped by 1 base and J by 8 bases, with 6 bases between them. CDR3 amino acids: CAWSDGEPQHF. The CDR3 DNA is TGTGCCTGGAGTGACGGGGAGCCCCAGCATTTT.

The chain joins TRBV27 to TRBJ2-5, with D tentatively TRBD1 (6 bases). Trimming stripped 2 bases from V and 2 bases from J, with 18 bases between. The CDR3 sequence is 17 residues long. Germline-derived CDR1 and CDR2 are MNHEY and SMNVEV (reference sequence). This CDR3 is CASSLTPRQGLQETQYF. The CDR3 nucleotides are TGTGCCAGCAGTTTAACCCCCCGCCAGGGGTTACAAGAGACCCAGTACTTC.

The chain joins TRBV29-1 to TRBJ1-1; D is unclear. CDR1 is SQVTM and CDR2 is ANQGSEA in the germline V gene. Trimming took 4 bases from V and 4 from J, leaving 19 bases between them. The CDR3 runs 15 residues. The CDR3 region is CSVGREALVPTEAFF. In DNA, the CDR3 is TGCAGCGTTGGGAGGGAAGCTCTAGTCCCCACTGAAGCTTTCTTT.

The rearrangement joins TRBV7-3 to TRBJ1-2; tentative D call: TRBD1 (6 bases). CDR1 is SGHTA, CDR2 FQGTGA, per germline. The CDR3 covers 15 residues. V lost 2 bases to trimming and J lost 0 bases, with 10 bases between them. CDR3 sequence (DNA): TGTGCCAGCAGCTTAGGGCAGGGGCCTAACTATGGCTACACCTTC. This translates into CASSLGQGPNYGYTF.

The rearrangement joins TRBV10-1 to TRBJ2-5; no clear D. CDR1 and CDR2 from the germline V gene are WNHNN and SYGVQD (reference sequence). V dropped 3 bases and J dropped 4 bases, with 15 bases sitting between them. This CDR3 contains 15 residues. CDR3 DNA: TGCGCCAGCAGTGAATCCCACCTAGGCCGAGAGACCCAGTACTTC. Protein: CASSESHLGRETQYF.

CDR3 loop: CASSYTTGGNEKLFF. In DNA, the CDR3 is TGTGCCAGCAGTTACACCACCGGGGGAAATGAAAAACTGTTTTTT. This chain links TRBV6-2 or TRBV6-3 with TRBJ1-4, with a tentative D call TRBD1 (5 bases). The V gene's germline CDR1 is MNHEY and CDR2 SVGEGT. The length of the CDR3 is 15 residues. Trimming stripped 2 bases from V and 5 bases from J, with 12 bases between.

This chain uses TRBV11-2 with TRBJ2-2, with D perhaps TRBD1 (6 bases). Trimming shortened V by 2 bases and J by 5 bases, and 9 bases separated the two germline ends. The CDR3 runs 14 residues. CDR1 and CDR2 from the germline V gene are SGHAT and FQNNGV. The CDR3 region is CASSLSTGTGELFF. DNA for the CDR3: TGTGCCAGCAGCTTATCGACAGGTACCGGGGAGCTGTTTTTT.

V is TRBV7-8 and J is TRBJ2-5, with D hard to call. V was trimmed by 0 bases and J by 1 base, leaving 9 bases between them. This CDR3 has 15 amino acids. Germline V gives CDR1 SGHVS, CDR2 FQNEAQ. This CDR3 reads CASSLARRRQETQYF. The DNA of the CDR3 is TGTGCCAGCAGCTTAGCGCGGAGACGCCAAGAGACCCAGTACTTC.

The rearrangement links TRBV5-1 to TRBJ2-5; 9 positions agree with TRBD2. V shed 5 bases, J shed 5 bases, and the junction held 10 bases outside the gene matches. Germline V gene data show CDR1 as SGHRS and CDR2 as YFSETQ. This CDR3 contains 15 residues. CDR3 protein: CASRNLAGFSETQYF. The CDR3, as DNA: TGCGCCAGCAGGAATCTAGCGGGGTTTAGTGAGACCCAGTACTTC. Combining the CDR3 with reference TRBV5-1 and TRBJ2-5 gives the whole variable domain KAGVTQTPRYLIKTRGQQVTLSCSPISGHRSVSWYQQTPGQGLQFLFEYFSETQRNKGNFPGRFSGRQFSNSRSEMNVSTLELGDSALYLCASRNLAGFSETQYFGPGTRLLVL.

V and J are TRBV11-3 and TRBJ2-2, with 9 bases identical to TRBD2. Germline V CDR1 and CDR2: SGHNT, YENEEA. Trimming at V came to 3 bases and at J to 1 base, leaving 3 bases not matched to a gene. The CDR3 sequence is 16 residues long. CDR3 sequence: CASSFGGRGNTGELFF. The DNA for the CDR3 is TGTGCCAGCAGCTTCGGCGGGAGGGGGAACACCGGGGAGCTGTTTTTT.

The chain joins TRBV9 to TRBJ2-1, with D maybe TRBD2 (7 bases). Between the trimmed V and J ends, which lost 3 bases and 5 bases, there was a span of 15 bases. Germline CDR1 is SGDLS and CDR2 is YYNGEE. CDR3 length: 15 amino acids. The CDR3 sequence is CASSAVLGGDNEQFF. The DNA of the CDR3 is TGTGCCAGCAGCGCCGTCTTAGGGGGGGACAATGAGCAGTTCTTC.

This clone appeared once. The CDR3 is CASSYGGSSEQYF. The CDR3, as DNA: TGTGCCAGCAGTTACGGGGGGTCAAGCGAGCAGTACTTC. This rearrangement joins TRBV6-2 or TRBV6-3 to TRBJ2-7; TRBD2 is a possible D gene (6 bases). The CDR3 is 13 residues long. Per the germline V gene, CDR1 is MNHEY and CDR2 is SVGEGT. V lost 2 bases and J 6 bases, leaving 11 bases between the germline ends.

The chain recombines TRBV9 with TRBJ1-2; D may be TRBD1 (6 bases). The ends were cut back, 3 bases at V and 7 bases at J, with 16 bases in the middle. The germline gives CDR1 SGDLS, CDR2 YYNGEE. The CDR3 has 14 residues. CDR3 DNA: TGTGCCAGCAGCGCTAGGGGGGGGCCCCGTGGCTACACCTTC. It encodes CASSARGGPRGYTF. The entire variable domain, with the rest obtained from reference TRBV9 and TRBJ1-2, is as follows: DSGVTQTPKHLITATGQRVTLRCSPRSGDLSVYWYQQSLDQGLQFLIQYYNGEERAKGNILERFSAQQFPDLHSELNLSSLELGDSALYFCASSARGGPRGYTFGSGTRLTVV.

This clone was found once. This rearrangement joins TRBV7-2 to TRBJ2-1; TRBD2 aligns across 11 bases. V shed 2 bases, J shed 5 bases, and the junction held 5 bases outside the gene matches. The CDR3 spans 16 residues. Germline-derived CDR1 and CDR2 are SGHTA and FQGNSA. The CDR3 DNA sequence: TGTGCCAGCAGCTTAATTGGGACTAGCGGACACAATGAGCAGTTCTTC. It is translated as CASSLIGTSGHNEQFF.

CDR3 bases: TGCGCCAGCAGCTTGGACGCGCTCAACTATGGCTACACCTTC. Translating it yields CASSLDALNYGYTF. The chain uses TRBV5-1 and TRBJ1-2; unclear D gene. Trimming shortened V by 0 bases and J by 2 bases, and 8 bases separated the two germline ends. This CDR3 region has 14 residues. Germline V lookup: CDR1 SGHRS, CDR2 YFSETQ.